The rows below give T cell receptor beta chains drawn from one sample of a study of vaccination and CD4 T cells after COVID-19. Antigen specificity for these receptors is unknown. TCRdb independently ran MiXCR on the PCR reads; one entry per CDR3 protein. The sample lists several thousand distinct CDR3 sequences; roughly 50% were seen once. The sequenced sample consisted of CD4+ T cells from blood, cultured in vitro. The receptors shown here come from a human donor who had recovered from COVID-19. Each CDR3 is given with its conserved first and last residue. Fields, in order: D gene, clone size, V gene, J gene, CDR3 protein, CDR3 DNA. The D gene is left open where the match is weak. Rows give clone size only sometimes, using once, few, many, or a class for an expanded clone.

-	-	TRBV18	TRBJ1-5	CASSPTEGNQPQHF	TGTGCCAGCTCACCAACTGAGGGCAATCAGCCCCAGCATTTT
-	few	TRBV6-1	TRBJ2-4	CASSPQGPHNIQYF	TGTGCCAGCAGTCCACAGGGACCTCATAACATTCAGTACTTC
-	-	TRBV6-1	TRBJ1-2	CASSGSAVRGYTF	TGTGCCAGCAGTGGGTCGGCAGTACGTGGCTACACCTTC
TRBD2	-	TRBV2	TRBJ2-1	CASRGLESYNEQFF	TGTGCCAGCAGGGGACTAGAGTCCTACAATGAGCAGTTCTTC
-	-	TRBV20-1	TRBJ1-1	CGAPRGPETEAFF	TGCGGTGCCCCCAGGGGCCCTGAGACTGAAGCTTTCTTT
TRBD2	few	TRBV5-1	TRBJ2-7	CASSFLAGGAYEQYF	TGCGCCAGCAGCTTCCTAGCGGGGGGGGCCTACGAGCAGTACTTC
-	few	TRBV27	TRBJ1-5	CASSLARVNQPQHF	TGTGCCAGCAGTTTAGCCAGGGTCAATCAGCCCCAGCATTTT
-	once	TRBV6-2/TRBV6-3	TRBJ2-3	CASSYSEAVAQYF	TGTGCCAGCAGTTACTCAGAAGCAGTCGCGCAGTATTTT
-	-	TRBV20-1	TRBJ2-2	CSALEGSNTGELFF	TGCAGTGCCCTGGAGGGATCGAACACCGGGGAGCTGTTTTTT
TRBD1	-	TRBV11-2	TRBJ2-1	CASSPPDRGAWYNEQFF	TGTGCCAGCAGCCCCCCGGACAGGGGGGCGTGGTACAATGAGCAGTTCTTC
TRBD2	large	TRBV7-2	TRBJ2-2	CASSLGRRGANTGELFF	TGTGCCAGCAGCTTGGGTCGGCGGGGGGCGAACACCGGGGAGCTGTTTTTT
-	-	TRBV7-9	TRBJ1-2	CASSFGGNYGYTF	TGTGCCAGCAGCTTTGGGGGGAACTATGGCTACACCTTC
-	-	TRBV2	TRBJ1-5	CASSVGSNQPQHF	TGTGCCAGCAGTGTGGGGTCCAATCAGCCCCAGCATTTT
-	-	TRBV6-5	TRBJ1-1	CASSLGQMNTEAFF	TGTGCCAGCAGTTTAGGACAGATGAACACTGAAGCTTTCTTT
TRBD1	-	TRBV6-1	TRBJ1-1	CASGRDRGTEAFF	TGTGCCAGCGGCCGGGACAGGGGCACTGAAGCTTTCTTT
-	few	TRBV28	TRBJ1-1	CASSFLKGGTEAFF	TGTGCCAGCAGTTTCCTTAAGGGAGGCACTGAAGCTTTCTTT
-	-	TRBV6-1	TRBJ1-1	CASSGDNTEAFF	TGTGCCAGCAGTGGGGACAACACTGAAGCTTTCTTT
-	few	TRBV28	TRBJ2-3	CASSLIGGTSTDTQYF	TGTGCCAGCAGTTTAATTGGCGGAACTAGCACAGATACGCAGTATTTT
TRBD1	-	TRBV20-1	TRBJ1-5	CSARSRQGGQPQHF	TGCAGTGCTAGATCGAGACAGGGCGGTCAGCCCCAGCATTTT
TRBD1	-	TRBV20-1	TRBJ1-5	CSARDPGTGTQPQHF	TGCAGTGCTAGAGATCCCGGGACAGGGACTCAGCCCCAGCATTTT
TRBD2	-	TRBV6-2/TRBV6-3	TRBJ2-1	CASSLSGPNNEQFF	TGTGCCAGCAGCCTTAGCGGGCCAAACAATGAGCAGTTCTTC
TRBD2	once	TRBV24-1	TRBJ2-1	CATSSGKGPNEQFF	TGTGCCACCAGTAGCGGGAAGGGCCCCAATGAGCAGTTCTTC
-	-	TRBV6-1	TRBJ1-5	CASSEWRGGDQPQHF	TGTGCCAGCAGTGAATGGCGGGGCGGTGACCAGCCCCAGCATTTT
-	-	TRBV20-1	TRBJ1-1	CSARDGTPNTEAFF	TGCAGTGCTAGAGATGGGACACCGAACACTGAAGCTTTCTTT
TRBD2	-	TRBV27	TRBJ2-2	CASRSPGLAATGELFF	TGTGCCAGCAGATCACCGGGACTAGCAGCTACCGGGGAGCTGTTTTTT
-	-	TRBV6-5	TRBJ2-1	CASSYSRGSSYNEQFF	TGTGCCAGCAGTTACTCGAGGGGGAGCTCCTACAATGAGCAGTTCTTC
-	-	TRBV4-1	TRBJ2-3	CASSQDGYPTDTQYF	TGCGCCAGCAGCCAAGACGGGTACCCCACAGATACGCAGTATTTT
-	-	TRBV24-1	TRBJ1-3	CATSDLQRAVASGNTIYF	TGTGCCACCAGTGATTTGCAGAGGGCCGTTGCCTCTGGAAACACCATATATTTT
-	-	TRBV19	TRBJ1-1	CASSSTVGGGYAAFF	TGTGCCAGTAGTTCCACCGTGGGGGGCGGCTATGCAGCTTTCTTT
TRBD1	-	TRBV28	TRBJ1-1	CASSIWTGMNTEAFF	TGTGCCAGCAGTATATGGACAGGGATGAACACTGAAGCTTTCTTT
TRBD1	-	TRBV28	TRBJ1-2	CASSLTPGQGYGYTF	TGTGCCAGCAGTCTAACCCCGGGACAGGGGTATGGCTACACCTTC
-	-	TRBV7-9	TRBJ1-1	CASSLDGVVNTEAFF	TGTGCCAGCAGCTTAGATGGGGTGGTAAACACTGAAGCTTTCTTT
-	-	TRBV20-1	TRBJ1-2	CSASTDNYGYTF	TGCAGTGCTAGTACAGATAACTATGGCTACACCTTC
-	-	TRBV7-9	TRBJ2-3	CASSEPDGLSTDTQYF	TGTGCCAGCAGCGAGCCGGACGGCTTGAGCACAGATACGCAGTATTTT
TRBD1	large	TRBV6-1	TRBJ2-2	CASTDRWGQGTGELFF	TGTGCCAGCACTGACCGTTGGGGACAGGGGACCGGGGAGCTGTTTTTT
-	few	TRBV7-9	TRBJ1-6	CASGDSPLHF	TGTGCCAGCGGGGATTCACCCCTCCACTTT
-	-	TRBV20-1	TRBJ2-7	CSARVKPGPKVGYEQYF	TGCAGTGCTAGAGTCAAGCCGGGACCAAAAGTAGGCTACGAGCAGTACTTC
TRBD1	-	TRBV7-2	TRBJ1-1	CASSSLQGAGTEAFF	TGTGCCAGCAGCTCGTTACAGGGGGCTGGGACTGAAGCTTTCTTT
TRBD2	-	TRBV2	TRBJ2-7	CASREAGGTLYEQYF	TGTGCCAGCAGAGAGGCGGGGGGTACCCTCTACGAGCAGTACTTC
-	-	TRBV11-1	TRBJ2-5	CASSRDRQETQYF	TGTGCCAGCAGCCGTGACAGGCAAGAGACCCAGTACTTC